The 22 T cell receptor beta chains below all came from one sample that was sequenced in a study of CD8 T cells in Susac syndrome. Reverse transcription of roughly 0.45 to 1 ug RNA used random hexamers. TCRdb re-analysed the immunoSEQ multiplex PCR reads in MiXCR, keeping a single row per CDR3 protein. The table has approximately 120,000 distinct CDR3 sequences, approximately 96% seen once. Sequencing used CD8+ T cells from PBMCs. All receptors come from a human donor with Susac syndrome.

The gene calls are TRBV4-1 and TRBJ1-5; a weak D match, TRBD1 (5 bases). CDR1 is MGHRA, CDR2 YSYEKL, per germline. Trimming took off 3 bases at V and 7 bases at J, with 10 bases between the two ends. The CDR3 is 13 residues long. CDR3 sequence: CASSQSRDQPQHF. CDR3 DNA sequence: TGCGCCAGCAGCCAGTCCAGGGACCAGCCCCAGCATTTT.

The V call is TRBV5-1, the J call TRBJ1-1, with D unresolved. CDR1 SGHRS and CDR2 YFSETQ come from the germline V gene. The CDR3 runs to 13 residues. V lost 5 bases and J lost 4, with 12 bases in between. The CDR3 is CASRATEGTEAFF. The CDR3 DNA is TGCGCCAGCAGGGCTACAGAGGGCACTGAAGCTTTCTTT.

V gene TRBV30 combines with J gene TRBJ2-7, with 10 bases matching TRBD1. CDR3 length: 14 amino acids. Germline values: CDR1 GTSNPN, CDR2 SVGIG (reference sequence). J lost 5 bases, V lost 3 bases, and 7 bases had no gene match. Here the CDR3 DNA reads TGTGCCTGGAGGGGGGGACAGGGGCGGGACGAGCAGTACTTC. It yields the protein CAWRGGQGRDEQYF.

This rearrangement joins TRBV5-1 to TRBJ2-7; D is perhaps TRBD1 (5 bases). Germline V CDR1 and CDR2: SGHRS, YFSETQ. The CDR3 runs to 17 residues. With 4 bases removed from V and 1 base from J, the gap between germline ends came to 21 bases. Here the CDR3 reads CASSHTSGDSQSYEQYF. In DNA form, the CDR3 reads TGCGCCAGCAGCCATACCTCGGGCGACAGCCAATCCTACGAGCAGTACTTC. Supplemented by reference TRBV5-1 and TRBJ2-7, the full variable domain reads KAGVTQTPRYLIKTRGQQVTLSCSPISGHRSVSWYQQTPGQGLQFLFEYFSETQRNKGNFPGRFSGRQFSNSRSEMNVSTLELGDSALYLCASSHTSGDSQSYEQYFGPGTRLTVT.

The rearrangement links TRBV24-1 to TRBJ2-1, with D possibly matching TRBD2 (5 bases). CDR1 is KGHDR and CDR2 is SFDVKD in the germline V gene. Trimming cost V 1 base and J 9 bases, with 12 bases left between them. This CDR3 region has 14 residues. CDR3 coding DNA: TGTGCCACCAGTGATTTTGGTAGTCGGGGTGAGCAGTTCTTC. Amino acids: CATSDFGSRGEQFF.

The V call is TRBV9, the J call TRBJ2-3; D gene ambiguous. CDR1 is SGDLS, CDR2 YYNGEE, per germline. The length of the CDR3 is 16 residues. The V end lost 5 bases, the J end lost 2 bases, and 18 bases lay between the germline ends. CDR3 amino acids: CASRAAGPATTDTQYF. The CDR3 nucleotides read TGTGCCAGCAGAGCCGCAGGTCCCGCGACCACAGATACGCAGTATTTT. The full variable domain, with the rest looked up from reference TRBV9 and TRBJ2-3, is DSGVTQTPKHLITATGQRVTLRCSPRSGDLSVYWYQQSLDQGLQFLIQYYNGEERAKGNILERFSAQQFPDLHSELNLSSLELGDSALYFCASRAAGPATTDTQYFGPGTRLTVL.

As regards this clonotype: Here the CDR3 omits its conserved ending phenylalanine or tryptophan, so a read error is the likely source. The rearrangement links TRBV29-1 to TRBJ1-2, with D possibly matching TRBD1 (5 bases). The CDR3 runs 13 residues. Germline CDR1 is SQVTM and CDR2 is ANQGSEA. V lost 4 bases and J lost 4, with 13 bases in between. The CDR3 DNA is TGCAGCGTTGTAGTCAGGGAGGGCTATGGCTACACCCTC. It is translated as CSVVVREGYGYTL.

The J gene is TRBJ2-5, the V gene TRBV6-5, with 7 bases matching TRBD2. The CDR3 sequence is 14 residues long. Germline V gene data show CDR1 as MNHEY and CDR2 as SVGAGI. V was clipped by 4 bases and J by 5 bases; unmatched bases: 7. CDR3 residues: CASSWGGDWETQYF. The CDR3 DNA reads TGTGCCAGCAGTTGGGGAGGGGATTGGGAGACCCAGTACTTC.

The chain employs TRBV30 and TRBJ1-5; D remains ambiguous. Between the trimmed V and J ends, which lost 3 bases and 1 base, there was a span of 13 bases. This CDR3 spans 15 amino acids. Germline V gene sequence: CDR1 GTSNPN, CDR2 SVGIG (reference sequence). The CDR3 sequence is CAWSQAHASNQPQHF. The CDR3 DNA reads as TGTGCCTGGAGCCAGGCCCACGCGAGCAATCAGCCCCAGCATTTT.

The rearrangement uses TRBV4-1 and TRBJ1-2, with no clear D. This CDR3 has 15 residues. Looked up from germline, CDR1 is MGHRA and CDR2 is YSYEKL. V was shortened by 6 bases and J by 5 bases, with 19 bases between the two germline ends. CDR3 nucleotide sequence: TGCGCCAGCAGTGATAGGGATGCGACGACATATGGCTACACCTTC. Translating gives CASSDRDATTYGYTF.

This rearrangement joins TRBV3-1 to TRBJ2-3; D might be TRBD1 or TRBD2, each matching 5 bases. CDR1 is LGHDT and CDR2 is YNNKEL in the germline V gene (reference sequence). The CDR3 is made up of 14 amino acids. Trimming pared 4 bases from V and 4 bases from J, leaving 12 bases between. This CDR3 is CASSPREGPDTQYF. CDR3 DNA sequence: TGTGCCAGCAGCCCGAGAGAGGGGCCAGATACGCAGTATTTT.

This clonotype was counted only a few times. This chain joins TRBV9 and TRBJ1-4; TRBD1 matches 9 bases. V trimming: 5 bases; J trimming: 5 bases; junction bases outside the gene matches: 4. The CDR3 loop spans 14 amino acids. The V gene's germline CDR1 is SGDLS and CDR2 YYNGEE. The CDR3 sequence is CASSPGQGNEKLFF. The CDR3 DNA sequence: TGTGCCAGCAGTCCGGGACAGGGAAATGAAAAACTGTTTTTT.

The genes are TRBV11-2 and TRBJ2-2; D could derive from TRBD1 or TRBD2 (6 bases each). This CDR3 spans 16 amino acids. With 5 bases removed from V and 1 base from J, the gap between germline ends came to 14 bases. Germline V lookup: CDR1 SGHAT, CDR2 FQNNGV. CDR3: CASSERGVLNTGELFF. The CDR3 bases are TGTGCCAGCAGCGAAAGGGGGGTCCTGAACACCGGGGAGCTGTTTTTT.

The V and J genes are TRBV7-6 and TRBJ1-2; 7 bases agree with TRBD1. The CDR3 has 15 residues. The germline V gene encodes CDR1 SGHVS and CDR2 FNYEAQ. Trimming took 1 base from V and 2 from J; bases not matched to a gene: 4. CDR3 nucleotides: TGTGCCAGCAGCTTAGAACAGGGGCCGAACTATGGCTACACCTTC. Protein sequence: CASSLEQGPNYGYTF.

This rearrangement joins TRBV5-6 to TRBJ1-1; no clear D. The V gene's germline CDR1 is SGHDT and CDR2 YYEEEE. The CDR3 runs 11 residues. Trimming shortened V by 4 bases and J by 11 bases, and 12 bases separated the two germline ends. In nucleotides, the CDR3 is TGTGCCAGCAGCGGCGGGCTGGCTGCTTTCTTT. Translation gives CASSGGLAAFF.

The CDR3 nucleotides are TGTGCCAGCAGTACCGGGACTACCTCCTACAATGAGCAGTTCTTC. Its protein product is CASSTGTTSYNEQFF. The chain is built from TRBV27 and TRBJ2-1; 7 nucleotides line up with TRBD2. V gave up 5 bases and J gave up 0 bases; unmatched junction bases: 4. Germline V gene lookup returns CDR1 MNHEY and CDR2 SMNVEV (reference sequence). The CDR3 length is 15 residues.

V gene TRBV20-1 combines with J gene TRBJ1-1; TRBD1 might be the D (6 bases). CDR1 and CDR2 from the germline V gene are DFQATT and SNEGSKA (reference sequence). Trimming left V 0 bases short and J 4 bases short, with 15 bases between. The CDR3 has 15 residues. DNA of the CDR3: TGCAGTGCTAGAGACGACCTGGGGGGCGTCACTGAAGCTTTCTTT. It is translated as CSARDDLGGVTEAFF.

This clonotype was seen a single time. V and J are TRBV9 and TRBJ2-1; D unresolved. The CDR3 extends over 15 amino acids. The V end was cut by 3 bases, the J end by 0 bases, with 10 bases between. Germline CDR1 reads SGDLS; CDR2 reads YYNGEE. Here the CDR3 reads CASSGGSYSYNEQFF. In nucleotides, the CDR3 is TGTGCCAGCAGCGGGGGATCATACTCCTACAATGAGCAGTTCTTC. Based on the CDR3 plus reference TRBV9 and TRBJ2-1, the full variable domain is DSGVTQTPKHLITATGQRVTLRCSPRSGDLSVYWYQQSLDQGLQFLIQYYNGEERAKGNILERFSAQQFPDLHSELNLSSLELGDSALYFCASSGGSYSYNEQFFGPGTRLTVL.

DNA for the CDR3: TGTGCCAGCAGAGTGTACCCGAGATCCGGGGAGCTGTTTTTT. Protein product: CASRVYPRSGELFF. The genes are TRBV27 and TRBJ2-2; D unresolved. The CDR3 contains 14 residues. The germline gives CDR1 MNHEY, CDR2 SMNVEV (reference sequence). V lost 6 bases, J lost 6 bases, and 14 bases lay in between.

The V gene is TRBV12-5, the J gene TRBJ1-1; no clear D gene. The germline V gene has CDR1 LGHNT and CDR2 FRNRAP. V lost 2 bases, J lost 1 base, and 2 bases lay in between. CDR3 length equals 12 residues. The CDR3 reads CASGLWNTEAFF. The DNA of the CDR3 is TGTGCTAGTGGTTTGTGGAACACTGAAGCTTTCTTT.

This chain joins TRBV30 and TRBJ1-2; D gene unclear. Trimming removed 5 bases from V and 0 bases from J, with 7 bases in between. There are 12 residues in the CDR3. CDR1 is GTSNPN and CDR2 is SVGIG in the germline V gene (reference sequence). CDR3 sequence: CAWESPNYGYTF. In nucleotides, the CDR3 is TGTGCCTGGGAAAGTCCTAACTATGGCTACACCTTC. Full variable domain (missing parts from reference TRBV30 and TRBJ1-2): SQTIHQWPATLVQPVGSPLSLECTVEGTSNPNLYWYRQAAGRGLQLLFYSVGIGQISSEVPQNLSASRPQDRQFILSSKKLLLSDSGFYLCAWESPNYGYTFGSGTRLTVV.

The rearrangement uses TRBV20-1 and TRBJ2-1; 8 bases agree with TRBD2. CDR1 DFQATT and CDR2 SNEGSKA come from the germline V gene (reference sequence). The V segment lost 2 bases and the J segment 7 bases; nucleotides outside the gene matches: 13. The CDR3 spans 16 residues. CDR3 DNA: TGCAGTGCTAGAAGTGCCAGCGGGAGCGTCAGAAATGAGCAGTTCTTC. Its protein product is CSARSASGSVRNEQFF.